Following are 5 T cell receptor beta chains from one sample sequenced in a study of blood T cell repertoires in COVID-19. The method was immunoSEQ multiplex PCR; TCRdb's version includes in-frame clones alone and lacks a portion of them. The sample yields 80,000 or so clones, 81% seen once. The sequenced sample was peripheral blood. These receptors came from a man older than 75 with acute or convalescent COVID-19.

The rearrangement uses TRBV11-3 and TRBJ2-1, with TRBD2 identical over 7 bases. The CDR3 extends over 13 amino acids. Germline CDR1 SGHNT, CDR2 YENEEA. V shed 5 bases, J shed 10 bases, and the junction held 8 bases outside the gene matches. The CDR3 is CASSLRLAGEQFF. CDR3 nucleotide sequence: TGTGCCAGCAGCCTTCGACTAGCAGGGGAGCAGTTCTTC.

This chain joins TRBV6-5 and TRBJ1-1; 7 bases are a match to TRBD1. J lost 1 base, V lost 5 bases, and 4 bases had no gene match. The CDR3 spans 14 residues. Germline values: CDR1 MNHEY, CDR2 SVGAGI. The CDR3, as DNA: TGTGCCAGCAGTAGGGACAGCTGGAACACTGAAGCTTTCTTT. This encodes CASSRDSWNTEAFF.

The chain combines TRBV4-1 with TRBJ2-1; 15 bases align to TRBD2. CDR1 MGHRA and CDR2 YSYEKL come from the germline V gene. J lost 1 base, V lost 4 bases, and 5 bases had no gene match. The CDR3 is made up of 18 amino acids. The CDR3 DNA reads TGCGCCAGCAGCCCGGGACTAGCGGGAGGACCTTCCTACAATGAGCAGTTCTTC. Residues: CASSPGLAGGPSYNEQFF.

The chain couples TRBV5-1 to TRBJ2-3; tentatively, D is TRBD1 (6 bases). Per germline, CDR1 SGHRS and CDR2 YFSETQ. V lost 2 bases and J 0 bases, leaving 7 bases between the germline ends. The CDR3 has 14 residues. The CDR3, as DNA: TGCGCCAGCAGCTTACAGGGAAGCACAGATACGCAGTATTTT. Its translation is CASSLQGSTDTQYF.

The V gene is TRBV24-1, the J gene TRBJ1-3, with 7 nucleotides matching TRBD1. Germline values: CDR1 KGHDR, CDR2 SFDVKD. The junction had 3 bases not matched to a gene; V was cut back by 2 bases and J by 3 bases. This CDR3 region has 15 residues. This CDR3 reads CATSDSRTGGNTIYF. The CDR3, as DNA: TGTGCCACCAGTGATTCGAGGACAGGTGGAAACACCATATATTTT.